This T cell receptor beta chain was profiled in a study of blood T cell repertoires in COVID-19. Study details: The analysed material was cDNA or gDNA that came from T cells, B-cell-depleted T cells, or PBMCs.

This CDR3 is 15 amino acids long. The V end was cut by 4 bases, the J end by 0 bases, with 11 bases between. Germline lookup yields CDR1 SGHNT and CDR2 YYREEE (reference sequence). Using immunoSEQ multiplex PCR, the repertoire was profiled, and TCRdb retains in-frame clones only, with some absent. The sample contains over 200,000 clones, roughly nine tenths of which appear only once. The sequence derives from a man in his 60s who had recovered from COVID-19. This rearrangement joins TRBV5-4 to TRBJ1-3; D is undetermined. Sequenced input: peripheral blood. CDR3 sequence: CASSKESHSGNTIYF. The CDR3 DNA follows: TGTGCCAGCAGCAAGGAGTCGCACTCTGGAAACACCATATATTTT.